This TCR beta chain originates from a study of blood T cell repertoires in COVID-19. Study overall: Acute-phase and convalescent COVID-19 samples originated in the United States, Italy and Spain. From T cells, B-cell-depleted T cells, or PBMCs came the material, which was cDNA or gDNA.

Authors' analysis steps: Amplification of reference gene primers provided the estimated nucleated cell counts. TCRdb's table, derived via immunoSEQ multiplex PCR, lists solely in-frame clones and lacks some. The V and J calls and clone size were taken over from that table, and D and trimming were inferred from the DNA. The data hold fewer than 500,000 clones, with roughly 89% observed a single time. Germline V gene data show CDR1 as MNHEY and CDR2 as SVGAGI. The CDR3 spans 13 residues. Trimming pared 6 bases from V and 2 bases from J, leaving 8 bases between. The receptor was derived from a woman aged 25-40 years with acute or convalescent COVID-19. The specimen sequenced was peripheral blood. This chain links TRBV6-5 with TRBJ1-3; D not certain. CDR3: CASRVSAGNTIYF. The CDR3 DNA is TGTGCCAGCAGGGTGTCGGCTGGAAACACCATATATTTT.